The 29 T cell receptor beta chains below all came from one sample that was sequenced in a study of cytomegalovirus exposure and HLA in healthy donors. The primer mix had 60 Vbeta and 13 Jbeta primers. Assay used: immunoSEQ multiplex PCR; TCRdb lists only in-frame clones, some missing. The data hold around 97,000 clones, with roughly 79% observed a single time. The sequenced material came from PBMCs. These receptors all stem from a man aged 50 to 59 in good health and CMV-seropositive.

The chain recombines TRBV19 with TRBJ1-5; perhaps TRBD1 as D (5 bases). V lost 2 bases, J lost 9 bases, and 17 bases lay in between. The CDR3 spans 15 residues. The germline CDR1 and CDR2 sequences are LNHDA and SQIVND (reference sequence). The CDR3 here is CASSITQVSPRPQHF. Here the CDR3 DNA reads TGTGCCAGTAGTATAACACAGGTATCGCCTCGGCCCCAGCATTTT.

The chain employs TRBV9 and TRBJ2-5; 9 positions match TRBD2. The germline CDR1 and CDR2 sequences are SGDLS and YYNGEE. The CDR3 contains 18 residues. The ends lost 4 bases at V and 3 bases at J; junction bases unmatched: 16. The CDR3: CASSFGASGTPMEETQYF. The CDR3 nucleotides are TGTGCCAGCAGCTTCGGGGCTAGCGGGACGCCCATGGAAGAGACCCAGTACTTC.

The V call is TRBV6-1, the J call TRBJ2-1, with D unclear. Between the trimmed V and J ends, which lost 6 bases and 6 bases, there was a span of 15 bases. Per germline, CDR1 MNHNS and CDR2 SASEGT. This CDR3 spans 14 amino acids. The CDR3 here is CASRPTGRPNEQFF. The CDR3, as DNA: TGTGCCAGCAGACCCACGGGTCGCCCCAATGAGCAGTTCTTC.

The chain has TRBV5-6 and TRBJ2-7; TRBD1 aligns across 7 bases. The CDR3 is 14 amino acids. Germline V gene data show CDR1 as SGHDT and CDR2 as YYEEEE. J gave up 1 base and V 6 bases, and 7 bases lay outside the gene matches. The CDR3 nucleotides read TGTGCCAGCACCAAGGGACAGCATTCCTACGAGCAGTACTTC. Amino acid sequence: CASTKGQHSYEQYF.

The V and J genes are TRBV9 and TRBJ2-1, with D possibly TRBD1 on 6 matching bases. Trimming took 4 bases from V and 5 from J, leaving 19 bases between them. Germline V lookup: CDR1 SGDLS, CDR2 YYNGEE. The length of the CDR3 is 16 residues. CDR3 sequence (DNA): TGTGCCAGCAGCCAAACCCCTGCAGGGGTCAACAATGAGCAGTTCTTC. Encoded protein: CASSQTPAGVNNEQFF. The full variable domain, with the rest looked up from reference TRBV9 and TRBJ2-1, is DSGVTQTPKHLITATGQRVTLRCSPRSGDLSVYWYQQSLDQGLQFLIQYYNGEERAKGNILERFSAQQFPDLHSELNLSSLELGDSALYFCASSQTPAGVNNEQFFGPGTRLTVL.

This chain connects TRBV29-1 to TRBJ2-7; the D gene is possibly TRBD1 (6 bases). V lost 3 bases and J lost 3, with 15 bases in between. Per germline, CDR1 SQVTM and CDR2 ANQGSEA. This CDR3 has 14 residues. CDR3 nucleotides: TGCAGCGTTGAGATAAAGGGGGACCTCTACGAGCAGTACTTC. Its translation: CSVEIKGDLYEQYF.

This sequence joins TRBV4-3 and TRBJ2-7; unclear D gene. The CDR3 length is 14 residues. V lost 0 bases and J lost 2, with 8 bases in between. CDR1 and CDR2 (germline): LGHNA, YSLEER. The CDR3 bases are TGCGCCAGCAGCCAAGATATAGTAGCCTACGAGCAGTACTTC. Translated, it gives CASSQDIVAYEQYF.

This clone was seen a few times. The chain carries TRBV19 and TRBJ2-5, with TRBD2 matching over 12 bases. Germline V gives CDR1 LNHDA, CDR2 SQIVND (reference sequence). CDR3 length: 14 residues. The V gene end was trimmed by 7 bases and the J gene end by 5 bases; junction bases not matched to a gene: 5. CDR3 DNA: TGTGCCAGTACCCTGACTAGCGGGAGCGAGACCCAGTACTTC. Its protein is CASTLTSGSETQYF.

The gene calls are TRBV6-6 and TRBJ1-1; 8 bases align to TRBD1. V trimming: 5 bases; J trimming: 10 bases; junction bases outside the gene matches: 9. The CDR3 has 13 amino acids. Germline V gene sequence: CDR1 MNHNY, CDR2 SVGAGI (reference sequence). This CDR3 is CASSPGQDKVAFF. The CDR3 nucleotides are TGTGCCAGCAGTCCGGGACAGGACAAGGTAGCTTTCTTT.

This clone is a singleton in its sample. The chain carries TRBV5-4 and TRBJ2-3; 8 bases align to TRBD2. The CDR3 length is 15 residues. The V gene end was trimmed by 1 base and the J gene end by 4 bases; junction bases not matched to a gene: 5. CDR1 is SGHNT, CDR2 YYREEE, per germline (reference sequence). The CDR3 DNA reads TGTGCCAGCAGCTTGAGCGGGAGCCCCCCAGATACGCAGTATTTT. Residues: CASSLSGSPPDTQYF. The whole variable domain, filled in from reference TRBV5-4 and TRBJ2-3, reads ETGVTQSPTHLIKTRGQQVTLRCSSQSGHNTVSWYQQALGQGPQFIFQYYREEENGRGNFPPRFSGLQFPNYSSELNVNALELDDSALYLCASSLSGSPPDTQYFGPGTRLTVL.

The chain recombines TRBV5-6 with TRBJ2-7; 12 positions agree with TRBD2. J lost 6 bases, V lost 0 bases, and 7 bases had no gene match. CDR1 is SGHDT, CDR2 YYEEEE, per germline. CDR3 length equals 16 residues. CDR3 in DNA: TGTGCCAGCAGCTTGGGTGGTCCTAGCGGGAGGGCCGAGCAGTACTTC. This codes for CASSLGGPSGRAEQYF.

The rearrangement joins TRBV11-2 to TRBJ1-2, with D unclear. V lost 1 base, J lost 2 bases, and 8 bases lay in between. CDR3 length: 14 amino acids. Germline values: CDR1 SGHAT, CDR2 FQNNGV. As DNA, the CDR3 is TGTGCCAGCAGCTTAGGGCATCCAAACTATGGCTACACCTTC. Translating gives CASSLGHPNYGYTF.

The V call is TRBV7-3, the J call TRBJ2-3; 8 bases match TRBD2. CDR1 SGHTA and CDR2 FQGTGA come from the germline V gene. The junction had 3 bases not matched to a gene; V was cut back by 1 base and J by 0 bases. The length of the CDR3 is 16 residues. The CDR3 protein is CASSLIAGPSTDTQYF. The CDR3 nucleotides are TGTGCCAGCAGCTTAATAGCGGGGCCTAGCACAGATACGCAGTATTTT.

This CDR3 is CAWSVGAGSYEQYF. CDR3 nucleotides: TGTGCCTGGAGTGTTGGAGCGGGGTCATACGAGCAGTACTTC. The V gene is TRBV30, the J gene TRBJ2-7; 7 nucleotides agree with TRBD2. Germline loops: CDR1 GTSNPN, CDR2 SVGIG (reference sequence). The junction had 6 bases not matched to a gene; V was cut back by 0 bases and J by 4 bases. The CDR3 covers 14 residues.

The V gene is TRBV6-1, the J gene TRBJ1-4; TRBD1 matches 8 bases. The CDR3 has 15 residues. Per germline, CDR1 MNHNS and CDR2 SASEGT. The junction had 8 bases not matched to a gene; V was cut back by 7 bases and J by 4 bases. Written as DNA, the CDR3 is TGTGCCAGCATGGGACAGGCGCGTCTTAATGAAAAACTGTTTTTT. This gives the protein CASMGQARLNEKLFF.

The CDR3 protein is CASNPSQTNYGYTF. CDR3 sequence (DNA): TGTGCCAGCAATCCTAGCCAGACTAACTATGGCTACACCTTC. V and J are TRBV2 and TRBJ1-2; D not resolved. Germline values: CDR1 SNHLY, CDR2 FYNNEI. The CDR3 extends over 14 amino acids. V was pared by 7 bases and J by 0 bases, with 12 bases between. The full variable domain, with the rest looked up from reference TRBV2 and TRBJ1-2, is EPEVTQTPSHQVTQMGQEVILRCVPISNHLYFYWYRQILGQKVEFLVSFYNNEISEKSEIFDDQFSVERPDGSNFTLKIRSTKLEDSAMYFCASNPSQTNYGYTFGSGTRLTVV.

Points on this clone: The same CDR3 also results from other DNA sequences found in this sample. Here the CDR3 reads CASSQEGEGGTYEQYF. DNA for the CDR3: TGTGCCAGCAGCCAAGAGGGGGAGGGTGGAACCTACGAGCAGTACTTC. The chain recombines TRBV14 with TRBJ2-7; 7 bases fit TRBD2. The germline CDR1 and CDR2 sequences are SGHDN and FVKESK. V lost 0 bases to trimming and J lost 2 bases; unmatched junction nucleotides: 7. The CDR3 has 16 residues. Full variable domain (outside the CDR3, taken from reference TRBV14 and TRBJ2-7): EAGVTQFPSHSVIEKGQTVTLRCDPISGHDNLYWYRRVMGKEIKFLLHFVKESKQDESGMPNNRFLAERTGGTYSTLKVQPAELEDSGVYFCASSQEGEGGTYEQYFGPGTRLTVT.

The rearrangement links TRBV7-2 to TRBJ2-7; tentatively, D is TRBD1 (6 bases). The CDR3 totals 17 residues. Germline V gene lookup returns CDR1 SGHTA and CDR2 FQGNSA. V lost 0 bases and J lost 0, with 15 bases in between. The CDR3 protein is CASSLAVRQASSYEQYF. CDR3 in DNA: TGTGCCAGCAGCTTAGCAGTCAGACAGGCGAGCTCCTACGAGCAGTACTTC. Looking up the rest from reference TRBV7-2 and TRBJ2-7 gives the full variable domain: GAGVSQSPSNKVTEKGKDVELRCDPISGHTALYWYRQSLGQGLEFLIYFQGNSAPDKSGLPSDRFSAERTGGSVSTLTIQRTQQEDSAVYLCASSLAVRQASSYEQYFGPGTRLTVT.

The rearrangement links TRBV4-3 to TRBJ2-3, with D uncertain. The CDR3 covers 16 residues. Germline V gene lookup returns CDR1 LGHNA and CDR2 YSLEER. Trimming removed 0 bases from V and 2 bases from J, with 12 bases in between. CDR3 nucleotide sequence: TGCGCCAGCAGCCAAGATACCCAGAGACTCACAGATACGCAGTATTTT. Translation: CASSQDTQRLTDTQYF.

The DNA of the CDR3 is TGTGCCAGCTCACCACAACAAATCTCTGGAAACACCATATATTTT. Amino acid sequence: CASSPQQISGNTIYF. V is TRBV18 and J is TRBJ1-3; no clear D gene. CDR1 and CDR2 from the germline V gene are KGHSH and LQKENI. The V end lost 1 base, the J end lost 0 bases, and 7 bases lay between the germline ends. There are 15 residues in the CDR3. The full variable domain, with the rest looked up from reference TRBV18 and TRBJ1-3, is NAGVMQNPRHLVRRRGQEARLRCSPMKGHSHVYWYRQLPEEGLKFMVYLQKENIIDESGMPKERFSAEFPKEGPSILRIQQVVRGDSAAYFCASSPQQISGNTIYFGEGSWLTVV.

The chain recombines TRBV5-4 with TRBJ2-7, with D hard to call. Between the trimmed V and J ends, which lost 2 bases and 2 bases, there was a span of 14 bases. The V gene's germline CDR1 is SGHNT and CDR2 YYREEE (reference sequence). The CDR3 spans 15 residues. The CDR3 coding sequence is TGTGCCAGCAGCTTAGATCCCAACTCCCCCTACGAGCAGTACTTC. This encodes CASSLDPNSPYEQYF.

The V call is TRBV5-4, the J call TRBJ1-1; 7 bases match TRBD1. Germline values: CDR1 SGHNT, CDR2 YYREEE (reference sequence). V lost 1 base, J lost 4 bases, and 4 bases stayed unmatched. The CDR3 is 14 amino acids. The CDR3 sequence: CASSLQGGGTEAFF. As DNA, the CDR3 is TGTGCCAGCAGCTTGCAGGGGGGAGGCACTGAAGCTTTCTTT.

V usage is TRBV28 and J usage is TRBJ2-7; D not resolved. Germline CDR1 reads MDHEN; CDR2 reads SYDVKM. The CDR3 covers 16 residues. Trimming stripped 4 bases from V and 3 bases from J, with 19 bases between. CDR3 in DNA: TGTGCCAGCAGTTCCCTATCCCCGACAAATTACTACGAGCAGTACTTC. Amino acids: CASSSLSPTNYYEQYF.

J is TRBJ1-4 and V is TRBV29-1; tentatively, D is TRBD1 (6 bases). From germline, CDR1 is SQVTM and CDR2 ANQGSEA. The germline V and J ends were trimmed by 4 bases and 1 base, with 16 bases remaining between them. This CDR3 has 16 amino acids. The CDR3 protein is CSVGGPQGVTNEKLFF. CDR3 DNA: TGCAGCGTTGGGGGGCCTCAGGGAGTAACTAATGAAAAACTGTTTTTT.

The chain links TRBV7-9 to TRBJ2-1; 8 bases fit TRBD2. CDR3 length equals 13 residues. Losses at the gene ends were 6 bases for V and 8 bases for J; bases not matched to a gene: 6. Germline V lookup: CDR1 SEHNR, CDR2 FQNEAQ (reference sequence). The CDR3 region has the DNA TGTGCCAGCAGACTAACGGGGGGGGATGAGCAGTTCTTC. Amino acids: CASRLTGGDEQFF. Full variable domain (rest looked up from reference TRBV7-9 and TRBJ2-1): DTGVSQNPRHKITKRGQNVTFRCDPISEHNRLYWYRQTLGQGPEFLTYFQNEAQLEKSRLLSDRFSAERPKGSFSTLEIQRTEQGDSAMYLCASRLTGGDEQFFGPGTRLTVL.

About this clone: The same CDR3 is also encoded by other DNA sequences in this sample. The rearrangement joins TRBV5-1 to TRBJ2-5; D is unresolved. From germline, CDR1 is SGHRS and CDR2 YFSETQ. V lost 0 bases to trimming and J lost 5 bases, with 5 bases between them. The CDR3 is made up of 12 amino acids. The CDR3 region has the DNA TGCGCCAGCAGCTTGGCCGAGGAGACCCAGTACTTC. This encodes CASSLAEETQYF.

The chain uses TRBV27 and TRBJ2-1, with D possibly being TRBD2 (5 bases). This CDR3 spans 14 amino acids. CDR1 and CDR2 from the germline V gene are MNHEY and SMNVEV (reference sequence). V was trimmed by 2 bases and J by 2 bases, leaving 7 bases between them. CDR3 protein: CASSLAGPYNEQFF. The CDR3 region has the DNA TGTGCCAGCAGTTTAGCGGGTCCCTACAATGAGCAGTTCTTC.

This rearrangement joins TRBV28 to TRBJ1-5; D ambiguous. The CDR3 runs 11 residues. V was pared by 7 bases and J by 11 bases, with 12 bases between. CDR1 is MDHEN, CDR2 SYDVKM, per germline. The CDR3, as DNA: TGTGCCAGCACCTCGGTCGTTTCCCAGCATTTT. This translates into CASTSVVSQHF.

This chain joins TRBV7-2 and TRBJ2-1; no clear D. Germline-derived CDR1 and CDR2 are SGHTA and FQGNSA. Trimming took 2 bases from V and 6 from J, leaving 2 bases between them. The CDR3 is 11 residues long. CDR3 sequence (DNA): TGTGCCAGCAGCTTACTCAATGAGCAGTTCTTC. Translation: CASSLLNEQFF.